One sample yielded the 4 T cell receptor beta chains listed below, sequenced in a study of spatial heterogeneity in lung cancer. TCRdb reprocessed the 5' RACE reads with MiXCR, giving one entry per CDR3 protein. The sample yields tens of thousands of distinct CDR3 sequences, about 4.9% seen once. This sample's time point: sample taken at primary tumor resection. From tumor, nontumor lung or frozen PBMC, whole RNA was taken unsorted for sequencing. Material: PBMCs, obtained at surgery. These receptors were taken from a male donor with early-stage non-small cell lung cancer.

In its sample, this clonotype was seen many times. The chain links TRBV19 to TRBJ1-5; D unresolved. The V and J ends lost 6 bases and 4 bases respectively, with 16 bases between them. The V gene's germline CDR1 is LNHDA and CDR2 SQIVND (reference sequence). This CDR3 spans 15 amino acids. CDR3: CASRTSPQINQPQHF. The CDR3 DNA sequence: TGTGCCAGTAGGACCTCCCCCCAGATTAATCAGCCCCAGCATTTT.

This clonotype was observed at least ten times. The chain links TRBV7-2 to TRBJ2-1; D gene unclear. The CDR3 loop spans 15 amino acids. Germline CDR1 and CDR2: SGHTA and FQGNSA. The V and J ends lost 2 bases and 5 bases respectively, with 13 bases between them. CDR3 residues: CASSLRARTNNEQFF. CDR3 DNA: TGTGCCAGCAGCTTAAGGGCTAGGACGAACAATGAGCAGTTCTTC.

This clonotype was observed many times. The V gene is TRBV7-9, the J gene TRBJ2-2, with D perhaps TRBD2 (5 bases). Germline CDR1 is SEHNR and CDR2 is FQNEAQ (reference sequence). The CDR3 has 15 residues. V was shortened by 8 bases and J by 5 bases, with 18 bases between the two germline ends. For the CDR3, the DNA is TGTGCCAGCCAGCGTAGGGCTACGGGGACCGGGGAGCTGTTTTTT. It specifies CASQRRATGTGELFF.

This clonotype was picked up a small number of times. The chain employs TRBV28 and TRBJ1-4; 9 bases are a match to TRBD1. The trim removed 2 bases at V and 5 bases at J, leaving 3 bases unmatched. Germline values: CDR1 MDHEN, CDR2 SYDVKM. There are 15 residues in the CDR3. The CDR3 nucleotides read TGTGCCAGCAGTTTAATGGGGACAGGGAATGAAAAACTGTTTTTT. Translating gives CASSLMGTGNEKLFF.